The rows below give T cell receptor beta chains drawn from one sample of a study of shared clonotypes between healthy human individuals. TCRdb keeps only in-frame clones here, not all; method: immunoSEQ multiplex PCR. This sample has under 600,000 clones, with roughly 85% found just once. The specimen was PBMCs. The receptors come from a woman between 40 and 55 years old in good health. Some clones in this sample may be carry-over from other donors' samples. CDR3s include the opening cysteine and the closing phenylalanine or tryptophan. A D gene is named only where the DNA matches it firmly. Not all rows give a size; the values are once, few, many and, for expanded clones, a class.

V gene: TRBV4-1
D gene: -
clone size: -
J gene: TRBJ1-1
CDR3 protein: CASSQDRDTEAFF
CDR3 DNA: TGCGCCAGCAGCCAAGATAGGGACACTGAAGCTTTCTTT

V gene: TRBV5-6
D gene: -
clone size: -
J gene: TRBJ1-3
CDR3 protein: CASSLAGVHSGNTIYF
CDR3 DNA: TGTGCCAGCAGCTTGGCTGGGGTTCACTCTGGAAACACCATATATTTT

V gene: TRBV4-1
D gene: TRBD2
clone size: -
J gene: TRBJ2-3
CDR3 protein: CASSIAGEADTQYF
CDR3 DNA: TGCGCCAGCAGCATAGCGGGAGAGGCAGATACGCAGTATTTT

V gene: TRBV14
D gene: TRBD2
clone size: -
J gene: TRBJ2-6
CDR3 protein: CASSRGLAGGGANVLTF
CDR3 DNA: TGTGCCAGCAGTCGAGGACTAGCGGGAGGTGGGGCCAACGTCCTGACTTTC

V gene: TRBV12-2
D gene: -
clone size: -
J gene: TRBJ2-2
CDR3 protein: CASRLERDRGSAGELFF
CDR3 DNA: TGTGCAAGTCGCTTAGAAAGGGACAGGGGTTCGGCCGGGGAGCTGTTTTTT

V gene: TRBV7-3
D gene: TRBD2
clone size: -
J gene: TRBJ2-1
CDR3 protein: CASSLSGLAGSDEQFF
CDR3 DNA: TGTGCCAGCAGCTTGAGCGGACTAGCGGGAAGCGATGAGCAGTTCTTC

V gene: TRBV4-2
D gene: TRBD2
clone size: -
J gene: TRBJ2-2
CDR3 protein: CASSQEAGGRELFF
CDR3 DNA: TGTGCCAGCAGCCAAGAGGCGGGAGGCAGGGAGCTGTTTTTT

V gene: TRBV2
D gene: TRBD2
clone size: many
J gene: TRBJ2-2
CDR3 protein: CASRIQGGITGELFF
CDR3 DNA: TGTGCCAGCAGAATCCAGGGAGGGATCACCGGGGAGCTGTTTTTT

V gene: TRBV2
D gene: -
clone size: -
J gene: TRBJ1-5
CDR3 protein: CASSERVGNQPQHF
CDR3 DNA: TGTGCCAGCAGTGAAAGGGTAGGCAATCAGCCCCAGCATTTT

V gene: TRBV27
D gene: -
clone size: -
J gene: TRBJ1-3
CDR3 protein: CASSLGGRGNTIYF
CDR3 DNA: TGTGCCAGCAGTTTAGGGGGCCGAGGAAACACCATATATTTT

V gene: TRBV5-1
D gene: -
clone size: -
J gene: TRBJ2-7
CDR3 protein: CASSLVQGPLYEQYF
CDR3 DNA: TGCGCCAGCAGCTTGGTTCAGGGGCCTCTGTACGAGCAGTACTTC

V gene: TRBV28
D gene: TRBD2
clone size: -
J gene: TRBJ2-2
CDR3 protein: CASSSTSGRGPGELFF
CDR3 DNA: TGTGCCAGCAGTTCTACTAGCGGGAGAGGTCCCGGGGAGCTGTTTTTT

V gene: TRBV28
D gene: TRBD2
clone size: -
J gene: TRBJ2-1
CDR3 protein: CASSRSGSRYNEQFF
CDR3 DNA: TGTGCCAGCAGTCGGAGCGGGAGTAGGTACAATGAGCAGTTCTTC

V gene: TRBV9
D gene: -
clone size: -
J gene: TRBJ2-5
CDR3 protein: CASSGHRDQETQYF
CDR3 DNA: TGTGCCAGCAGCGGCCACAGGGATCAAGAGACCCAGTACTTC

V gene: TRBV18
D gene: -
clone size: -
J gene: TRBJ2-1
CDR3 protein: CASSPQLNEQFF
CDR3 DNA: TGTGCCAGCTCACCACAATTGAATGAGCAGTTCTTC

V gene: TRBV30
D gene: -
clone size: -
J gene: TRBJ1-4
CDR3 protein: CAWSRENEKLFF
CDR3 DNA: TGTGCCTGGAGCCGAGAAAATGAAAAACTGTTTTTT

V gene: TRBV18
D gene: TRBD2
clone size: -
J gene: TRBJ2-7
CDR3 protein: CASSPRSLAASYEQYF
CDR3 DNA: TGTGCCAGCTCCCCAAGGAGCCTAGCGGCTTCCTACGAGCAGTACTTC

V gene: TRBV30
D gene: -
clone size: -
J gene: TRBJ1-5
CDR3 protein: CAWRGKNSNQPQHF
CDR3 DNA: TGTGCCTGGAGGGGAAAAAATAGCAATCAGCCCCAGCATTTT

V gene: TRBV7-2
D gene: -
clone size: few
J gene: TRBJ2-2
CDR3 protein: CASSLAVGELFF
CDR3 DNA: TGTGCCAGCAGCTTAGCGGTCGGGGAGCTGTTTTTT

V gene: TRBV11-2
D gene: -
clone size: once
J gene: TRBJ2-7
CDR3 protein: CASSRAPGGSYEQYF
CDR3 DNA: TGTGCCAGCAGCCGCGCGCCCGGGGGCTCCTACGAGCAGTACTTC

V gene: TRBV10-3
D gene: TRBD1
clone size: -
J gene: TRBJ2-3
CDR3 protein: CAAKNNRGNTDTQYF
CDR3 DNA: TGTGCCGCTAAAAATAACAGGGGCAACACAGATACGCAGTATTTT

V gene: TRBV19
D gene: -
clone size: -
J gene: TRBJ1-2
CDR3 protein: CATQRGQGRDGYTF
CDR3 DNA: TGTGCCACCCAACGCGGTCAGGGGCGGGATGGCTACACCTTC

V gene: TRBV21-1
D gene: -
clone size: -
J gene: TRBJ1-3
CDR3 protein: CASSLEGRLGSGNTIYF
CDR3 DNA: TGTGCCAGCTCCTTAGAGGGGCGTCTGGGGTCTGGAAACACCATATATTTT

V gene: TRBV5-6
D gene: -
clone size: -
J gene: TRBJ1-2
CDR3 protein: CASSPLESGYGYTF
CDR3 DNA: TGTGCCAGCAGCCCGTTGGAATCCGGTTATGGCTACACCTTC

V gene: TRBV9
D gene: TRBD1
clone size: -
J gene: TRBJ2-7
CDR3 protein: CASSADDRGIAYEQYF
CDR3 DNA: TGTGCCAGCAGCGCAGACGACAGGGGGATTGCCTACGAGCAGTACTTC

V gene: TRBV28
D gene: -
clone size: once
J gene: TRBJ2-7
CDR3 protein: CASSFGGQTYEQYF
CDR3 DNA: TGTGCCAGCAGTTTTGGGGGGCAAACCTACGAGCAGTACTTC

V gene: TRBV27
D gene: -
clone size: -
J gene: TRBJ2-7
CDR3 protein: CASSSLPPNRYEQYF
CDR3 DNA: TGTGCCAGCAGTTCCCTACCCCCAAATCGTTACGAGCAGTACTTC

V gene: TRBV4-3
D gene: -
clone size: -
J gene: TRBJ2-1
CDR3 protein: CASSHYRVNEQFF
CDR3 DNA: TGCGCCAGCAGCCACTACAGGGTCAATGAGCAGTTCTTC

V gene: TRBV11-2
D gene: -
clone size: -
J gene: TRBJ2-1
CDR3 protein: CASSLGLGELTEQFF
CDR3 DNA: TGTGCCAGCAGCTTAGGACTAGGGGAACTTACTGAGCAGTTCTTC

V gene: TRBV4-1
D gene: -
clone size: -
J gene: TRBJ2-5
CDR3 protein: CASAQRVGVQTQYF
CDR3 DNA: TGCGCCAGCGCCCAAAGAGTAGGGGTACAGACCCAGTACTTC